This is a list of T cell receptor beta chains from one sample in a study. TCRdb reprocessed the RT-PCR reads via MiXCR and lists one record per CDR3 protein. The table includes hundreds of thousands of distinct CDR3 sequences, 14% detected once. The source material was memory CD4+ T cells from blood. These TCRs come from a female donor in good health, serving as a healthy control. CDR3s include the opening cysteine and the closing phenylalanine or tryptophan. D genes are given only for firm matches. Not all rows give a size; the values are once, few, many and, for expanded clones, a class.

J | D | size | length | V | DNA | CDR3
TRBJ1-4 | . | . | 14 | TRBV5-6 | TGTGCCAGCAGCCGCGTAGAGGGAAACGAAAAACTGTTTTTT | CASSRVEGNEKLFF
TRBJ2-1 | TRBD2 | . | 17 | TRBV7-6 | TGTGCCAGCAGCCCCAATGGGGGGGGGAGCTCCTACAATGAGCAGTTCTTC | CASSPNGGGSSYNEQFF
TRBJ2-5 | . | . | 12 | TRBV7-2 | TGTGCCAGCAGCCGACACTCCGAGACCCAGTACTTC | CASSRHSETQYF
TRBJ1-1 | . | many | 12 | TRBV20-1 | TGCAGTGCCCTAGGGGGGCAAACTGAAGCTTTCTTT | CSALGGQTEAFF
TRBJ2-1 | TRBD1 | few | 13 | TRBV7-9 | TGTGCCAGCCAGGGGGCCCTTTACAATGAGCAGTTCTTC | CASQGALYNEQFF
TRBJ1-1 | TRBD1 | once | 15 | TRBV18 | TGTGCCAGCTCACAACAGGGACAGAAGAACACTGAAGCTTTCTTT | CASSQQGQKNTEAFF
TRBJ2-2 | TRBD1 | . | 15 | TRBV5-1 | TGCGCCAGCAGCACAAGGACAGGGTTTACCGGGGAGCTGTTTTTT | CASSTRTGFTGELFF
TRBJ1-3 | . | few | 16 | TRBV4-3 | TGCGCCAGCAGCCAAGGTTACTCGGGGGACGGAAACACCATATATTTT | CASSQGYSGDGNTIYF
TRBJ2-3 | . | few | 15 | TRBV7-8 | TGTGCCAGCAGCTACGGGACTCAAGACACAGATACGCAGTATTTT | CASSYGTQDTDTQYF
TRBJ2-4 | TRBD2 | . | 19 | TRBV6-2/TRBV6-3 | TGTGCCAGCACTTTTACGCGGGTAGCGGGAGGACTAGCCAAAAACATTCAGTACTTC | CASTFTRVAGGLAKNIQYF
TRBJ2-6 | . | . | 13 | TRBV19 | TGTGCCAGTAAAGTATCTGGGGCCAACGTCCTGACTTTC | CASKVSGANVLTF
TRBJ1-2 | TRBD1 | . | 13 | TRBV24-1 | TGTGCCACCAGTGCCGGGACAGGGCTTGGCTACACCTTC | CATSAGTGLGYTF
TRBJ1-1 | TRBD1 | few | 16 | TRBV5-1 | TGCGCCAGCAGCGCGGGACAGAGGACACTGAACACTGAAGCTTTCTTT | CASSAGQRTLNTEAFF
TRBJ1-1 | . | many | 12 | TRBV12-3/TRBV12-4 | TGTGCCAGCAGGGGTTTGTGGGGAGAAGCTTTCTTT | CASRGLWGEAFF
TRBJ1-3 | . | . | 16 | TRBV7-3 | TGTGCCAGCAGCCCCCCGCCGGGACCCTCTGGAAACACCATATATTTT | CASSPPPGPSGNTIYF
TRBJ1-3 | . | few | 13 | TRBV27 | TGTGCCAGCAGTTTAACGGGAGGAAACACCATATATTTT | CASSLTGGNTIYF
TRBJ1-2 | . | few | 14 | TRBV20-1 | TGCAGTGCTAGCCTTGGCGGGGGCTCAGATGGCTACACCTTC | CSASLGGGSDGYTF
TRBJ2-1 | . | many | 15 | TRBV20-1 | TGCAGTGTTAGATCACCAGGGACCCTTTACAATGAGCAGTTCTTC | CSVRSPGTLYNEQFF
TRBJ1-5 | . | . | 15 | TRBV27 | TGTGCCAGCAGTCCGCAGGTTCAGCGGAATCAGCCCCAGCATTTT | CASSPQVQRNQPQHF
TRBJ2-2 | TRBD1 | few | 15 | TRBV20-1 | TGCAGTGCTAGACCTACGGACAGGGGGCGCGGGGAGCTGTTTTTT | CSARPTDRGRGELFF
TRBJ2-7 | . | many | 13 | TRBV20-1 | TGCAGTGCCCCGACTGGGAGCTCCTACGAGCAGTACTTC | CSAPTGSSYEQYF
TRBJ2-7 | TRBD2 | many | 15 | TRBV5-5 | TGTGCCAGCAGCCATACTAGCGGGCTTACCTACGAGCAGTACTTC | CASSHTSGLTYEQYF
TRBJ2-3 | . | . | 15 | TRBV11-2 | TGTGCCAGCAGCCTCCGGGACACAAGCACAGATACGCAGTATTTT | CASSLRDTSTDTQYF
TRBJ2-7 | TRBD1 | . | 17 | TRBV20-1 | TGCAGTGCTAGAGGTCCGACAGGGTCGGGCGATGTCTACGAGCAGTACTTC | CSARGPTGSGDVYEQYF
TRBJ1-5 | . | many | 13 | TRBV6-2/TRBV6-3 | TGTGCCAGCAGTTACGGGAGCAATCAGCCCCAGCATTTT | CASSYGSNQPQHF
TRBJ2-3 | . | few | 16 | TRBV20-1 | TGCAGCGCAAAACTTTCCGGGGCCGGGGGCACAGATACGCAGTATTTT | CSAKLSGAGGTDTQYF
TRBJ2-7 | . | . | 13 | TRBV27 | TGTGCCGGCAAGCGGGTGCTCACTCCCGAGCAGTACTTC | CAGKRVLTPEQYF
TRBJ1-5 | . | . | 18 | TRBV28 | TGTGCCAGCAGTTTATATCCGGGAAATTCCGGGACGGCTCAGCCCCAGCATTTT | CASSLYPGNSGTAQPQHF